This TCR beta chain was found in a study of blood T cell repertoires in COVID-19. In the original workflow: Reference gene primer amplification in the assay estimated nucleated cell counts. Using immunoSEQ multiplex PCR, the repertoire was profiled, and TCRdb retains in-frame clones only, with some absent. V and J calls and clone size follow that table, whereas D and trimming were derived from the DNA. The sample includes fewer than 200,000 clones, over 80% of them seen just once. CDR3 length: 14 amino acids. Germline values: CDR1 GTSNPN, CDR2 SVGIG (reference sequence). V was clipped by 3 bases and J by 1 base; unmatched bases: 5. This clone was seen a single time.

The clonotype was recovered from a woman aged 50 to 60 with acute or convalescent COVID-19. The rearrangement uses TRBV30 and TRBJ1-1, with TRBD1 matching over 7 bases. The specimen sequenced was peripheral blood. The CDR3 sequence: CAWRITGANTEAFF. CDR3 in DNA: TGTGCCTGGAGGATCACAGGGGCGAACACTGAAGCTTTCTTT.